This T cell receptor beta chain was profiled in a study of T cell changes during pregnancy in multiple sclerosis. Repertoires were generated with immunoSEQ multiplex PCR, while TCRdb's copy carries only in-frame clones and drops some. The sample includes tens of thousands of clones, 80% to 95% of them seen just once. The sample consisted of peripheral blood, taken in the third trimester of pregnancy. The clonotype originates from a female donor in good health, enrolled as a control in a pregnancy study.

This CDR3 reads CASSPQGYGYTF. As DNA, the CDR3 is TGTGCCAGCAGCCCACAGGGCTATGGCTACACCTTC. The genes are TRBV7-8 and TRBJ1-2; D may be TRBD1 (6 bases). The CDR3 runs to 12 residues. V was pared by 5 bases and J by 4 bases, with 8 bases between. The germline V gene encodes CDR1 SGHVS and CDR2 FQNEAQ.